These T cell receptor beta chains were read from a single sample in a study of blood T cell repertoires in COVID-19. Measured with immunoSEQ multiplex PCR; TCRdb has only the in-frame clones, and not every one. The table records 61,000 or so clones, about 80% of them present only once. Material for sequencing was peripheral blood. These receptors all come from an elderly woman with acute or convalescent COVID-19. The conserved cysteine and the conserved F or W are not part of the CDR3 here. The size field is filled for only some rows; it gives once, few, many or a size class.

cdr3_aa	j_call	v_call	clone_size
ASQGDSPLH	TRBJ1-6	TRBV2	-
ASSLTGSSGANVLT	TRBJ2-6	TRBV7-3	-
ASSTDRTDTQY	TRBJ2-3	TRBV5-1	-
ASSLNQADFSGNTIY	TRBJ1-3	TRBV27	-
ASSADYNEQF	TRBJ2-1	TRBV11-2	-
ASSRDRVTGELF	TRBJ2-2	TRBV27	-
ASSLTGTETQY	TRBJ2-5	TRBV5-4	-
ATSRDRAAETQY	TRBJ2-5	TRBV15	-
ASSLPRQGGYEQY	TRBJ2-7	TRBV5-1	-
ARSSRTGNYEQY	TRBJ2-7	TRBV5-3	-
ASSQGSIGQRTGNTIY	TRBJ1-3	TRBV4-2	-
ASSYWTSGTYEQY	TRBJ2-7	TRBV6-5	-
ASGGGVGGVLNTEAF	TRBJ1-1	TRBV12-5	-
ASSLGLAGAISTDTQY	TRBJ2-3	TRBV5-1	-
ASIRQVSNQPQH	TRBJ1-5	TRBV6-5	once
ASMRQTSYEQY	TRBJ2-7	TRBV6-5	-
ASSPQGEFRNTEAF	TRBJ1-1	TRBV18	-
ASSLRETNGYT	TRBJ1-2	TRBV28	-
SVGQGAGYT	TRBJ1-2	TRBV29-1	-
ASSVEGAISEKLF	TRBJ1-4	TRBV9	-
ASNRQSEGNSPLH	TRBJ1-6	TRBV19	-
ASSKQGEGTEAF	TRBJ1-1	TRBV18	-
ASSQGGTGGLSYEQY	TRBJ2-7	TRBV4-3	few
ASSGQGQLNTEAF	TRBJ1-1	TRBV7-9	-
ASSLGGGNSPLH	TRBJ1-6	TRBV7-6	-
ASSPRASGETQY	TRBJ2-5	TRBV18	-
ASSNLDEQY	TRBJ2-7	TRBV6-6	-
ASSFTGTTYNEQF	TRBJ2-1	TRBV5-1	-
ASSARGEYTEAF	TRBJ1-1	TRBV7-3	-
ASTRAGVEDGYT	TRBJ1-2	TRBV2	-
ASSRGLAQEQY	TRBJ2-7	TRBV5-1	-
ASSRRSGLGGTDTQY	TRBJ2-3	TRBV18	-
ACGGAGTDTQY	TRBJ2-3	TRBV30	few
ASSLEFAGGGYGYT	TRBJ1-2	TRBV11-2	-
ASSPLGLAGSDTQY	TRBJ2-3	TRBV7-3	-
ASSSVQVDYGYT	TRBJ1-2	TRBV7-6	-